Listed below are T cell receptor beta chains from one sample, sequenced in a study of OX40 agonist ivuxolimab in advanced cancers. Produced via immunoSEQ multiplex PCR; TCRdb's table is partial and in-frame only. Of over 60,000 clones listed, around 90% are singletons. Sequencing used CD4+ or CD8+ T cells sorted from blood, obtained in a trial of the OX40 agonist ivuxolimab. The receptors originated from an adult with an advanced solid tumor such as melanoma, head and neck, liver or kidney cancer. Both conserved end residues are trimmed from each CDR3.

j_call,v_call,cdr3_aa
NA,TRBV4-1,ASSQGGPSSGFPYEQY
TRBJ2-7,TRBV7-2,ASSPRDPRVGEQY
TRBJ2-5,TRBV7-2,ASSLGFEREGRRETQY
TRBJ2-3,TRBV5-1,ASSPLAGADTQY
TRBJ1-5,TRBV2,ASSRDSVNQPQH
TRBJ2-3,TRBV7-9,ASSLAGGTDTQY
TRBJ1-5,TRBV6-5,ASSPGLNQPQH
TRBJ1-2,TRBV6-5,ASSYRQGLNGYT
TRBJ2-2,TRBV6-5,AASQRAGAGELF
TRBJ2-2,TRBV10-2,ASSSLRGKGPGELF
TRBJ1-1,TRBV29-1,SVGRQGPNTEAF
TRBJ1-2,TRBV5-6,ASSIIYSGEGNYGYT
TRBJ2-2,TRBV6-5,ASRPGQGNTGELF
TRBJ2-3,TRBV5-5,ASSLSFRGDTQY
TRBJ2-5,TRBV30,AWGKIPQETQY
TRBJ1-4,TRBV28,ASSLLPGQGAAEKLF
TRBJ1-3,TRBV7-2,ASSLGPRLNTIY
NA,TRBV18,ASSPGYFYEQY
TRBJ1-5,TRBV28,ASIPYMGSRNQPQH
TRBJ2-7,TRBV10-2,ASSFQGRDEQY
TRBJ2-1,TRBV28,ASIPLVSGERNEQF
TRBJ1-2,TRBV19,ASSIPDRGRRGYT
TRBJ2-3,TRBV19,ASSIGRIQADTQY
TRBJ1-1,TRBV30,AWKGDSGTEAF
TRBJ2-3,TRBV6-1,ASAGSGGADTQY
TRBJ1-2,TRBV6-6,ASSWDREYGYT
TRBJ2-1,TRBV7-2,ASSLVGLAGATYNEQF
TRBJ2-1,TRBV19,ASSIKGSGDPF
TRBJ2-3,TRBV7-7,ASSFSGGADTQY
TRBJ1-2,TRBV19,ASSMTLIGRGGFRNLYGYT
TRBJ1-2,TRBV11-2,ASSTRLLNYGYT
TRBJ1-2,TRBV25-1,ASSESLSGVYGYT
TRBJ2-5,TRBV2,ASSPRDSKY
TRBJ2-7,TRBV27,ASSLARGLAGGSYEQY
TRBJ1-3,TRBV5-8,ASKRDRGSPHSGNTIY
TRBJ1-2,TRBV30,AWSVGLDSYGYT
TRBJ2-5,TRBV19,ASSHTPAGGQETQY
TRBJ1-1,TRBV6-5,ASSLGGHTEAF
TRBJ2-1,TRBV11-3,ASSASDSNEQF
TRBJ2-7,TRBV4-2,ASSVGDIGAYEQY